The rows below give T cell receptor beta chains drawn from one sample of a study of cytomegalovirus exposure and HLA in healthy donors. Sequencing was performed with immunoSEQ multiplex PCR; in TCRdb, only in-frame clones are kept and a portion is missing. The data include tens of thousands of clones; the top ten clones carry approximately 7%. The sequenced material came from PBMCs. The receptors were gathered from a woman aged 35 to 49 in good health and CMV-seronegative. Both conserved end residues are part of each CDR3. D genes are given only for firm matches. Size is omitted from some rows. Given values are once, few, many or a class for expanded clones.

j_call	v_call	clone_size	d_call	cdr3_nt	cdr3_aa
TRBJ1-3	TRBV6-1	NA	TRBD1	TGTGCCAGCAGTGTTTACAACGACAGGGACCCTGGAAACACCATATATTTT	CASSVYNDRDPGNTIYF
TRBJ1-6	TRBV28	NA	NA	TGTGCCAGCAGTTTTGGGGGGAATTCACCCCTCCACTTT	CASSFGGNSPLHF
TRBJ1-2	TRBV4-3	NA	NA	TGCGCCAGCAGCCAAGAGCAGGGGTATGGCTACACCTTC	CASSQEQGYGYTF
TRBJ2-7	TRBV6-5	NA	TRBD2	TGTGCCAGCAGTAGGAGCGGGGTGACCTACGAGCAGTACTTC	CASSRSGVTYEQYF
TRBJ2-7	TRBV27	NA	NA	TGTGCCAGCAGTTTTACCGCGGGACTCCCTTCCTACGAGCAGTACTTC	CASSFTAGLPSYEQYF
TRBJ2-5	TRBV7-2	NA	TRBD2	TGTGCCAGCAGCCTTCGAACTAGCGGGAGCAGAGAGACCCAGTACTTC	CASSLRTSGSRETQYF
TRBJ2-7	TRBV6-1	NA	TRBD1	TGTGCCAGCAGTGAAGTGTCAGGGGGCAAGGACGAGCAGTACTTC	CASSEVSGGKDEQYF
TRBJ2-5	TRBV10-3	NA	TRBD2	TGTGCCATCAGTGAACCGAGGACTAGCGGGAGTCAGGGAGAGACCCAGTACTTC	CAISEPRTSGSQGETQYF
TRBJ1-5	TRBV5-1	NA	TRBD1	TGCGCCAGCAGACTATTAACAGGGGAAGGGCCCCAGCATTTT	CASRLLTGEGPQHF
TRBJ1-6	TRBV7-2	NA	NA	TGTGCCAGCAGCTTCTCCGAGAATTCACCCCTCCACTTT	CASSFSENSPLHF
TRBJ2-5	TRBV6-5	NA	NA	TGTGCCAGTGCCCGGCGGCTAGGAGGGGAGACCCAGTACTTC	CASARRLGGETQYF
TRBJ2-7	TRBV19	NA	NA	TGTGCCAGTAGCTCCTCGGCCAGGGGCTACGAGCAGTACTTC	CASSSSARGYEQYF
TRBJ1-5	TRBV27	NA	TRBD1	TGTGCCAGCAGTCCCAGGGACAGGGGTCCTTATAGCAATCAGCCCCAGCATTTT	CASSPRDRGPYSNQPQHF
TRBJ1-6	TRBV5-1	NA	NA	TGCGCCAGCAGCTTGGAGGGAGGGAGGCATTCACCCCTCCACTTT	CASSLEGGRHSPLHF
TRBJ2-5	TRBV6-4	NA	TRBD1	TGTGCCAGCAGTGACTCAATAACATCAGGCAGGACAGGGCGGGAGACCCAGTACTTC	CASSDSITSGRTGRETQYF
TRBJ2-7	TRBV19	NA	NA	TGTGCCAGTATGGGGGACGGGAGCTCCTACGAGCAGTACTTC	CASMGDGSSYEQYF
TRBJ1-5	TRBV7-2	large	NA	TGTGCCAGCAGCTTAGCTTACAGTCAGCCCCAGCATTTT	CASSLAYSQPQHF
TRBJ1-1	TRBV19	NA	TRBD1	TGTGCCAGTAGTATGGCGACAGGGGATTATGAAGCTTTCTTT	CASSMATGDYEAFF
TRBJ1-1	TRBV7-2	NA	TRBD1	TGTGCCAGCAGCTTGGGACAGGGGGGGATGAACACTGAAGCTTTCTTT	CASSLGQGGMNTEAFF
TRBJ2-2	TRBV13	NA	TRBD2	TGTGCCAGCAGCTTACCTAGCGGGAGGAACACCGGGGAGCTGTTTTTT	CASSLPSGRNTGELFF
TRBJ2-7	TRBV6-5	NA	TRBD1	TGTGCCAGCAGTTCGGGACAGGGAACCCACGAGCAGTACTTC	CASSSGQGTHEQYF
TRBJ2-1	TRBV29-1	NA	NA	TGCAGCGTTGACTCAGGGTCCGAGCAGTTCTTC	CSVDSGSEQFF
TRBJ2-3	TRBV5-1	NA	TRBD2	TGCGCCAGCAGCTCCGGACTAGCGGGAGACACAGATACGCAGTATTTT	CASSSGLAGDTDTQYF
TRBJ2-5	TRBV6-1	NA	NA	TGTGCCAGCAGTGATGATGCCAGGGTAGAGACCCAGTACTTC	CASSDDARVETQYF
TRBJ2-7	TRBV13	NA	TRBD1	TGTGCCAGCAGCCCAATAGGACAGGCCTACGAGCAGTACTTC	CASSPIGQAYEQYF
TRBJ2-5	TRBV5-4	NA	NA	TGTGCCAGCAGCTTACCACAGGGCCTAGAGACCCAGTACTTC	CASSLPQGLETQYF
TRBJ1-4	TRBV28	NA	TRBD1	TGTGCCAGCAGTTCTTGGACAGGGGGAGGGGGTGAAAAACTGTTTTTT	CASSSWTGGGGEKLFF
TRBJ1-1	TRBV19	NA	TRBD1	TGTGCCAGTGAGGGACAGGGGAGGGCTGAAGCTTTCTTT	CASEGQGRAEAFF
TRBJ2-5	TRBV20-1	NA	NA	TGCAGTGTGGGGGGTAGGGAGAACCAGTACTTC	CSVGGRENQYF